The 14 T cell receptor beta chains given below trace back to one sample, sequenced in a study of blood T cell repertoires in COVID-19. Profiling relied on immunoSEQ multiplex PCR, and the TCRdb table lists in-frame clones only, not all of them. The table shows approximately 440,000 clones, with 87% occurring only once. Sequenced sample: PBMCs or T cells enriched from blood (not recorded which). Every receptor here comes from a woman younger than 35 who had recovered from COVID-19.

CDR3 DNA: TGTGCCAGCAGTACAGGGTACCCCGGAAACACCATATATTTT. It yields the protein CASSTGYPGNTIYF. The V call is TRBV6-5, the J call TRBJ1-3, with a tentative D call TRBD1 (6 bases). Germline values: CDR1 MNHEY, CDR2 SVGAGI. V was trimmed by 5 bases and J by 4 bases, leaving 12 bases between them. There are 14 residues in the CDR3.

The rearrangement links TRBV23-1 to TRBJ1-2; no clear D gene. TRBV23-1 is filed as an ORF, its function uncertain. Trimming pared 0 bases from V and 0 bases from J, leaving 14 bases between. There are 17 residues in the CDR3. The CDR3, as DNA: TGCGCCAGCAGTCAATCGGAGGCAGGATTCACTAACTATGGCTACACCTTC. Translation: CASSQSEAGFTNYGYTF.

V usage is TRBV29-1 and J usage is TRBJ2-7; possible D gene TRBD2, 5 bases. Trimming shortened V by 3 bases and J by 4 bases, and 13 bases separated the two germline ends. Germline V lookup: CDR1 SQVTM, CDR2 ANQGSEA. The CDR3 runs 13 residues. The CDR3 coding sequence is TGCAGCGTTGAGGGGAGCAGGCGGTACGAGCAGTACTTC. Translation: CSVEGSRRYEQYF.

A note on this clone: The junction departs from the called germline gene at one end, perhaps through a read error. Other nucleotide sequences in the sample specify the same CDR3. The chain combines TRBV5-1 with TRBJ1-2, with a tentative D call TRBD1 (6 bases). Germline CDR1 is SGHRS and CDR2 is YFSETQ. CDR3 length: 13 residues. CDR3 sequence reads: CASSLGADYGYTF. As DNA, the CDR3 is TGCGCCAGCAGTTTGGGGGCAGATTATGGCTACACCTTC. The variable domain in full, completed from reference TRBV5-1 and TRBJ1-2, reads KAGVTQTPRYLIKTRGQQVTLSCSPISGHRSVSWYQQTPGQGLQFLFEYFSETQRNKGNFPGRFSGRQFSNSRSEMNVSTLELGDSALYLCASSLGADYGYTFGSGTRLTVV.

The rearrangement links TRBV4-1 to TRBJ2-7; D uncertain. The ends were cut back, 1 base at V and 1 base at J, with 32 bases in the middle. Per germline, CDR1 MGHRA and CDR2 YSYEKL. This CDR3 is 22 amino acids long. The CDR3 region has the DNA TGCGCCAGCAGCCAAGCAATCTCCCCGCTATTATTACCAAGCAATCATTCCTACGAGCAGTACTTC. Protein: CASSQAISPLLLPSNHSYEQYF.

The rearrangement uses TRBV7-9 and TRBJ2-1; TRBD2 matches 8 bases. The germline gives CDR1 SEHNR, CDR2 FQNEAQ (reference sequence). The CDR3 loop spans 18 amino acids. Trimming took 2 bases from V and 8 from J; bases not matched to a gene: 17. The CDR3 DNA reads as TGTGCCAGCAGCTTATTCTTCCTAACTAGCGGTTCCCCATATGAGCAGTTCTTC. It codes for CASSLFFLTSGSPYEQFF.

This chain connects TRBV2 to TRBJ1-2; possibly TRBD1 for D (6 bases). V was cut by 5 bases and J by 4 bases, with 14 bases left in between. Germline values: CDR1 SNHLY, CDR2 FYNNEI. CDR3 length equals 14 residues. The CDR3 sequence: CASSRTGFGYGYTF. The DNA of the CDR3 is TGTGCCAGCAGTAGAACAGGGTTCGGCTATGGCTACACCTTC.

V is TRBV28 and J is TRBJ1-2, with TRBD1 as a possible D gene (6 bases). Germline assignment: CDR1 MDHEN and CDR2 SYDVKM. The CDR3 consists of 13 residues. V was pared by 0 bases and J by 8 bases, with 10 bases between. The CDR3 coding sequence is TGTGCCAGCAGTTTATGGGGGGCGCAGGGCTACACCTTC. This gives the protein CASSLWGAQGYTF.

This clone was observed once. This chain links TRBV4-1 with TRBJ1-4; perhaps TRBD1 as D (5 bases). This CDR3 comprises 15 residues. CDR1 is MGHRA and CDR2 is YSYEKL in the germline V gene. Trimming took off 1 base at V and 4 bases at J, with 10 bases between the two ends. CDR3 loop: CASSQGGMGNEKLFF. CDR3 nucleotides: TGCGCCAGCAGCCAAGGGGGCATGGGTAATGAAAAACTGTTTTTT.

The chain employs TRBV12-3 or TRBV12-4 and TRBJ1-1, with D unclear. Trimming stripped 5 bases from V and 11 bases from J, with 18 bases between. CDR3 size: 13 residues. The CDR3 DNA follows: TGTGCCAGCAGTCATGACTCATCTCCCGGCGCTTTCTTT. Protein: CASSHDSSPGAFF.

The chain combines TRBV11-3 with TRBJ2-3; TRBD2 matches 8 bases. The CDR3 length is 18 residues. Trimming removed 1 base from V and 0 bases from J; junction bases left unmatched: 9. The germline CDR1 and CDR2 sequences are SGHNT and YENEEA. Here the CDR3 DNA reads TGTGCCAGCAGCTTAGGTAGCGGGACCACCGATAGCACAGATACGCAGTATTTT. Amino acids: CASSLGSGTTDSTDTQYF.

The CDR3 here is CASSQMRGIEGNYGYTF. CDR3 sequence (DNA): TGCGCCAGCAGCCAAATGCGAGGGATCGAGGGTAACTATGGCTACACCTTC. The chain combines TRBV4-1 with TRBJ1-2; D call uncertain. The V gene's germline CDR1 is MGHRA and CDR2 YSYEKL. The V end lost 2 bases, the J end lost 1 base, and 17 bases lay between the germline ends. This CDR3 is built from 17 residues.

The chain employs TRBV6-5 and TRBJ1-1; 10 nucleotides line up with TRBD1. Trimming took 7 bases from V and 7 from J; bases not matched to a gene: 9. In germline, CDR1 is MNHEY, CDR2 SVGAGI. There are 14 residues in the CDR3. CDR3 nucleotide sequence: TGTGCCAGCACCCTAGACAGGGGGCTCGGTGAAGCTTTCTTT. The encoded protein is CASTLDRGLGEAFF.

The J gene is TRBJ1-1, the V gene TRBV29-1; weak D call: TRBD1 (6 bases). The V and J ends lost 1 base and 7 bases respectively, with 19 bases between them. CDR3 length: 15 amino acids. Germline V gene lookup returns CDR1 SQVTM and CDR2 ANQGSEA. The CDR3 is CSVEGYFPGASEAFF. The CDR3 bases are TGCAGCGTTGAAGGGTACTTCCCAGGGGCTAGTGAAGCTTTCTTT.